Listed here are 6 T cell receptor beta chains from one sample, sequenced in a study of shared clonotypes between healthy human individuals. Only in-frame clones appear in the TCRdb table, and some are missing; sequencing was by immunoSEQ multiplex PCR. Of about 2.5 million clones in the sample, around 90% are singletons; the top ten hold 0.37%. Material for sequencing was naive CD4+ T cells from PBMCs. Subset: CD45RA+ positively selected. Every receptor here comes from a man younger than 35 in good health. Some clones in this sample may be carry-over from other donors' samples.

The chain couples TRBV28 to TRBJ2-7; D possibly corresponds to TRBD1 (6 bases). CDR3 size: 12 residues. CDR1 and CDR2 (germline): MDHEN, SYDVKM. The V end was cut by 7 bases, the J end by 7 bases, with 14 bases between. CDR3 sequence reads: CASTGTRQEQYF. The CDR3 coding sequence is TGTGCCAGCACCGGGACAAGACAGGAGCAGTACTTC.

CDR3: CASTPGGEGGYTF. CDR3 bases: TGCGCCAGCACCCCTGGGGGGGAAGGAGGCTACACCTTC. The J gene is TRBJ1-2, the V gene TRBV5-1; possibly TRBD1 for D (5 bases). Trimming removed 6 bases from V and 8 bases from J, with 17 bases in between. The CDR3 is 13 residues long. The germline gives CDR1 SGHRS, CDR2 YFSETQ.

The chain links TRBV6-1 to TRBJ1-5; D remains ambiguous. Germline assignment: CDR1 MNHNS and CDR2 SASEGT. V lost 5 bases and J 4 bases, leaving 6 bases between the germline ends. There are 12 residues in the CDR3. The CDR3 reads CASSHLNQPQHF. CDR3 DNA: TGTGCCAGCAGTCATCTTAATCAGCCCCAGCATTTT.

The rearrangement uses TRBV7-9 and TRBJ2-7, with 9 bases fitting TRBD2. There are 13 residues in the CDR3. From germline, CDR1 is SEHNR and CDR2 FQNEAQ (reference sequence). V dropped 8 bases and J dropped 7; count of bases not matched to a gene: 9. The CDR3 DNA is TGTGCCAGCGCGACTAGCGGACGGATGGAGCAGTACTTC. Protein: CASATSGRMEQYF.

A note on this clone: The sample carries other DNA sequences with the same CDR3. The chain employs TRBV5-1 and TRBJ2-2; 7 positions agree with TRBD2. V trimming: 0 bases; J trimming: 4 bases; junction bases outside the gene matches: 3. From germline, CDR1 is SGHRS and CDR2 YFSETQ. The CDR3 has 15 residues. CDR3 sequence: CASSLVTGGTGELFF. The CDR3 DNA reads TGCGCCAGCAGCTTGGTAACGGGAGGCACCGGGGAGCTGTTTTTT. Full variable domain (rest looked up from reference TRBV5-1 and TRBJ2-2): KAGVTQTPRYLIKTRGQQVTLSCSPISGHRSVSWYQQTPGQGLQFLFEYFSETQRNKGNFPGRFSGRQFSNSRSEMNVSTLELGDSALYLCASSLVTGGTGELFFGEGSRLTVL.

The chain is built from TRBV9 and TRBJ2-3; 8 bases are shared with TRBD1. V lost 4 bases, J lost 0 bases, and 10 bases stayed unmatched. CDR1 is SGDLS, CDR2 YYNGEE, per germline. The CDR3 extends over 17 amino acids. The DNA for the CDR3 is TGTGCCAGCAGCACACACCCGGACAGGGCTAGCACAGATACGCAGTATTTT. Amino acids: CASSTHPDRASTDTQYF.